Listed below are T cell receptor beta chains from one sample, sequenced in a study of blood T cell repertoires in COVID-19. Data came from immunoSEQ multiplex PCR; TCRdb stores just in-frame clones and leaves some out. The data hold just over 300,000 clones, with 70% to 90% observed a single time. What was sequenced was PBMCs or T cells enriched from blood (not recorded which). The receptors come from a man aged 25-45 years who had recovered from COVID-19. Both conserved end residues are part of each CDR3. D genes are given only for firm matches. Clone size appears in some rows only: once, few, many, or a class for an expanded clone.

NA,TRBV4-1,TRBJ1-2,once,TGCGCCAGCAGCCAAGATCCCAGGGAGGGTGGCTACACCTTC,CASSQDPREGGYTF
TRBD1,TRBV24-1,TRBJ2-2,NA,TGTGCCACCAGTGCCGGGACAGGGCGGGTCGGGGAGCTGTTTTTT,CATSAGTGRVGELFF
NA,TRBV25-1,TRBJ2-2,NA,TGTGCCAGCAGTTCCCGGACACCGAACACCGGGGAGCTGTTTTTT,CASSSRTPNTGELFF
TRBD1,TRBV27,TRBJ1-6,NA,TGTGCCAGCAGTCGGGGACAGGGGATCCTACCCCTCCACTTT,CASSRGQGILPLHF
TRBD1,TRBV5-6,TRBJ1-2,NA,TGTGCCAGCAGCCCGGGACAGGGGTCGAAAAGCTATGGCTACACCTTC,CASSPGQGSKSYGYTF
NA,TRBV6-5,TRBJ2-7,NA,TGTGCCAGCAATCAGGGGCCAGCCTACGAGCAGTACTTC,CASNQGPAYEQYF
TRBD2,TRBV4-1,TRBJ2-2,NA,TGCGCCAGCAGCCCCTGGGGGGCGGGAGGGGCCGGGGAGCTGTTTTTT,CASSPWGAGGAGELFF
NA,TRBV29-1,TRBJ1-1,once,TGCAGCGGACGGACAGTGAACACTGAAGCTTTCTTT,CSGRTVNTEAFF
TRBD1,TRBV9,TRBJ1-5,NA,TGTGCCAGCAGCCCCAGCGGGACAGGGGGCAATCAGCCCCAGCATTTT,CASSPSGTGGNQPQHF
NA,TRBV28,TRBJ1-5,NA,TGTGCCAGCAGGGGGGGAGGGTGGCAGCCCCAGCATTTT,CASRGGGWQPQHF
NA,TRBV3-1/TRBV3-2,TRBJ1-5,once,TGTGCCAGCAGCCAAGTGGGGGCTGCTCAGCCCCAGCATTTT,CASSQVGAAQPQHF
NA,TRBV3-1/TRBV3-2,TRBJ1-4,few,TGTGCCAGCAGCCGACAGACAGCTAATGAAAAACTGTTTTTT,CASSRQTANEKLFF
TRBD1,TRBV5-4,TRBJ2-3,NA,TGTGCCAGCAGCTTGGTAAGGGGGCTGAACACAGATACGCAGTATTTT,CASSLVRGLNTDTQYF
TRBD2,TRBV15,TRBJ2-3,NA,TGTGCCACCAGCGGTAGGGGGACTAGAGTTTCAAACACAGATACGCAGTATTTT,CATSGRGTRVSNTDTQYF
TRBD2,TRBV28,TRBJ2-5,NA,TGTGCCAGCAGTTTTGCGGGGGGGCCTCGGAAGACCCAGTACTTC,CASSFAGGPRKTQYF
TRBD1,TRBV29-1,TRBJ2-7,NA,TGCAGCGGCGGAACAGGGGGCGGCAACGAGCAGTACTTC,CSGGTGGGNEQYF
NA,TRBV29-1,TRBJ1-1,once,TGCAGCGTTGAAGGGGCGGGGGGAGTGAACACTGAAGCTTTCTTT,CSVEGAGGVNTEAFF